Given below is one T cell receptor (beta chain) in context. Clones were sequenced by immunoSEQ multiplex PCR, and TCRdb holds only the in-frame ones, with some missing. This table has about 62,000 clones, 95% to 98% appearing once. Deletions cut 0 bases from V and 6 bases from J, with 11 bases between. The CDR3 runs to 14 residues. CDR1 SGDLS and CDR2 YYNGEE come from the germline V gene. These data originate in a study of technical replicates of blood from a handful of donors. This sequence was found in a human donor in good health. The specimen sequenced was T cells isolated from PBMCs. V gene TRBV9 combines with J gene TRBJ2-3, with D possibly TRBD2 on 6 matching bases. The CDR3 is CASSVVTGGDTQYF. The CDR3 coding sequence is TGTGCCAGCAGCGTAGTGACTGGGGGGGATACGCAGTATTTT.